This T cell receptor beta chain was retrieved from a study of beta chain features in type 1 diabetes. Whole-study findings and limits: It was among patients, rather than healthy donors, that naive, central memory and Treg TCRB repertoires appeared more similar.

The isolated RNA, all of it, was reverse transcribed, so expressed TCRB transcripts were what got sequenced. Here immunoSEQ multiplex PCR was the method, and the copy in TCRdb shows in-frame clones only, minus some. The sample has under 400,000 clones, 14% seen once; the top ten hold over 5%. With regard to this clone: Antigen unknown.

Looked up from germline, CDR1 is SGHAT and CDR2 is FQNNGV. The CDR3 sequence is 15 residues long. Between the trimmed V and J ends, which lost 0 bases and 4 bases, there was a span of 12 bases. This sequence was found in a man aged 30-40 years in good health. The J gene is TRBJ2-5, the V gene TRBV11-2; D is possibly TRBD2 (5 bases). The specimen was central memory CD4+ T cells from blood. In DNA form, the CDR3 reads TGTGCCAGCAGCTTAGATGGGGTGGGAGTAGAGACCCAGTACTTC. Translated, it gives CASSLDGVGVETQYF.